The T cell receptor beta chain described here comes from a study of blood T cell repertoires in COVID-19. Study overall: Specimens from acute and convalescent COVID-19 originated in the United States, Italy and Spain. Nucleic acid was either cDNA or gDNA, and it came from T cells, B-cell-depleted T cells, or PBMCs.

With V trimmed by 1 base and J by 3 bases, 6 bases remained unmatched. Germline assignment: CDR1 SGHVS and CDR2 FQNEAQ. CDR3 size: 16 residues. Per the original methods: Cell counts per sample came from amplifying reference gene primers. Only in-frame clones appear in the TCRdb table, and some are missing; sequencing was by immunoSEQ multiplex PCR. From that table come the V and J calls and clone size; the DNA was used to work out D and trimming. The sample has 130,000 to 150,000 clones, approximately 84% seen once; the top ten hold 5.5% to 7%. This chain joins TRBV7-8 and TRBJ1-2; 9 bases are shared with TRBD1. This sequence was found in a human donor in a cohort sampled during active COVID-19. The sample taken for sequencing was peripheral blood. CDR3 DNA sequence: TGTGCCAGCAGCTTAGAGGACAGGGGACCATACTATGGCTACACCTTC. This gives the protein CASSLEDRGPYYGYTF.